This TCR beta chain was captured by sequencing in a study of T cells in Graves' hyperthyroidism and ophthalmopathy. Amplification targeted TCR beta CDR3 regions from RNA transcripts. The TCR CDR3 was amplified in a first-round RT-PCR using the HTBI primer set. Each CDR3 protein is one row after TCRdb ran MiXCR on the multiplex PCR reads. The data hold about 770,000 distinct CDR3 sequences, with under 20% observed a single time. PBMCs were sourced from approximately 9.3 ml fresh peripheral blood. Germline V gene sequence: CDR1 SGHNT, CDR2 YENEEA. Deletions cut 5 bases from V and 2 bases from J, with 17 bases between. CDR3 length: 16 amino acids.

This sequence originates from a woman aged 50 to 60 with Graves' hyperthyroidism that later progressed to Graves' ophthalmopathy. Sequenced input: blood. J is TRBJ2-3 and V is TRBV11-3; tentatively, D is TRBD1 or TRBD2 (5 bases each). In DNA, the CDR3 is TGTGCCAGCAGCCCCGGGACGGCAGGCCTCACAGATACGCAGTATTTT. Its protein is CASSPGTAGLTDTQYF. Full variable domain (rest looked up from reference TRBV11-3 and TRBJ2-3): EAGVVQSPRYKIIEKKQPVAFWCNPISGHNTLYWYLQNLGQGPELLIRYENEEAVDDSQLPKDRFSAERLKGVDSTLKIQPAELGDSAVYLCASSPGTAGLTDTQYFGPGTRLTVL.